The following is a T cell receptor (beta chain) sequence with its context. Its antigen remains unknown. The entry originates in a study of CXCR3-negative and CXCR3-positive naive CD8 T cells. Study-wide results and caveats: The study found comparably high diversity in both naive subsets and much lower diversity in memory CD8+ cells. Naive CXCR3-negative and CXCR3-positive cells had similar TRBV-TRBJ usage; memory differed. TRB CDR3s of CXCR3-positive naive cells were more hydrophobic than those of CXCR3-negative naive cells.

Each TRB cDNA library was prepared by 5' RACE (with UMI labels). With the 5' RACE reads reprocessed, TCRdb shows one record per CDR3 protein and no DNA. Recorded here are 84,000 or so distinct CDR3 sequences; the top ten clones represent 0.53%. The CDR3 has 13 amino acids. CDR1 and CDR2 (germline): LNHDA, SQIVND (reference sequence). The sequence was obtained from a human donor in good health. Some clones in this sample may be carry-over from other donors' samples. Input material: naive CXCR3+ CD8+ T cells from blood. Documented subset: CD45RO-CCR7+CD27+CD95- naive CD8+ T cells expressing CXCR3 (TNR3+). V is TRBV19 and J is TRBJ1-5. CDR3 in amino acids: CASSRPDYQPQHF.